This TCR beta chain was identified in a study of blood T cell repertoires in COVID-19 (dated by TCRdb to 2020 to 2021). Regarding the research as a whole: The collaborator samples originated in the United States, Italy and Spain and spanned the acute and convalescent phases of COVID-19. The material from the prospective study consisted of cDNA or gDNA derived from T cells, B-cell-depleted T cells, or PBMCs. Deeply sampled blood TCRbeta repertoires from subjects exposed to, actively infected with, or recovered from COVID-19 were included in the dataset. The repertoires were released in a freely available public database intended as a resource for research on the immune response to SARS-CoV-2. Samples came from the ongoing ImmuneRACE study (first 160 participants) plus 1,254 subjects from 6 global collaborators. Nearly every sample came with metadata listing a de-identified subject ID, COVID-19 status, age in years and sex. Where available, HLA class I and class II types were taken from metadata supplied by the sample provider and were not determined by assay-based typing.

A remark on this clone: The antigen it recognizes is unknown. No base quality information exists; no much larger clone differs at one position.

What the study reported, not specific to this receptor: How much clinical and demographic metadata was included differed by source and by participant, and the metadata was provided uncurated.

TCRbeta CDR3 regions were amplified from genomic DNA using the immunoSEQ Assay, a bias-controlled multiplex PCR. As for the original processing: The number of nucleated cells in each sample was estimated from the amplification of reference gene primers within the assay. To quantify the absolute abundance of each unique TCRbeta CDR3 rearrangement, sequence reads were collapsed and filtered. For each sample, productive Simpson clonality was calculated as the square root of Simpson's diversity index over productive rearrangements. Imported from immuneACCESS, the table was reduced by TCRdb to in-frame sequences with V and J called. These copies leave out some clones; in studies compared against another copy, an unresolved V gene accounts for under half, and the cause of the remainder is not known. Clone size and V and J calls were adopted from that table, with D and trimming inferred from the DNA. The table for this sample lists about 190,000 clones; about 86% of them were counted only once. Clones ranked in the top ten supply about 15% of the sample.

CDR1 MNHEY and CDR2 SMNVEV were looked up in the germline V gene (reference sequence). Inclusive of the bounding cysteine and phenylalanine, the CDR3 is 12 residues long. Just the 36-base CDR3 DNA is kept, in frame starting at base 1. Deletion took 8 bases off V and 3 bases off J, with a span of 10 bases between the germline ends. Whole blood was collected in K2EDTA tubes by collaborating institutions according to the institutions' own protocols. For TCRbeta analysis, collaborators shipped samples in one of three forms: frozen whole blood, isolated PBMCs, or DNA extracted from either of those sample types.

The source of this sequence is a man younger than 40 with active or convalescent COVID-19. The receptor chain draws on TRBV27 and TRBJ1-1; TRBD1 is a weak D gene call, 5 bases matching. Specimen: peripheral blood. CDR3 sequence: CASRWGDTEAFF. The DNA sequence is as follows: TGTGCCAGCCGATGGGGGGACACTGAAGCTTTCTTT.